The rows below give T cell receptor beta chains drawn from one sample of a study of cytomegalovirus exposure and HLA in healthy donors. Some clones are missing from TCRdb's copy, which holds only in-frame ones; the method was immunoSEQ multiplex PCR. The sample has about 160,000 clones, 85% to 90% seen once. Sequencing input: PBMCs. Receptors originate from a man between 18 and 35 years old in good health and CMV-seronegative. CDR3s include the opening cysteine and the closing phenylalanine or tryptophan. A D gene is named only where the DNA matches it firmly. The size entry is marked missing in some rows and otherwise reads once, few, many or a size class.

v_gene	abundance	j_gene	d_gene	CDR3nt	CDR3aa
TRBV4-1	NA	TRBJ1-1	NA	TGCGCCAGCAGCCAAGGCGTCGGGTTTAGGAACACTGAAGCTTTCTTT	CASSQGVGFRNTEAFF
TRBV7-8	NA	TRBJ1-5	TRBD1	TGTGCCAGCAGCCCCCCCGGGACAGGGAATCAGCCCCAGCATTTT	CASSPPGTGNQPQHF
TRBV19	NA	TRBJ1-5	TRBD1	TGTGCCAGTAGTACAACCGGGACAGGGGGCAATCAGCCCCAGCATTTT	CASSTTGTGGNQPQHF
TRBV27	NA	TRBJ2-3	TRBD2	TGTGCCAGCAGACCTCTAGCGGGGTACGCAGATACGCAGTATTTT	CASRPLAGYADTQYF
TRBV5-1	NA	TRBJ1-6	NA	TGCGCCAGCAGCTTGGGCGCCTCAGGGGAATCACCCCTCCACTTT	CASSLGASGESPLHF
TRBV5-1	NA	TRBJ1-6	TRBD1	TGCGCCAGCAGCCTATCAGACAGGGCCAATTCACCCCTCCACTTT	CASSLSDRANSPLHF
TRBV2	NA	TRBJ2-2	NA	TGTGCCAGCAGTGAAGGCAGGGACACCGGGGAGCTGTTTTTT	CASSEGRDTGELFF
TRBV7-9	NA	TRBJ2-5	NA	TGTGCCAGCAGCTTAGCGTGGCGGGAGACCCAGTACTTC	CASSLAWRETQYF
TRBV6-5	NA	TRBJ2-7	TRBD2	TGTGCCAGCAGTCGGACTAGCACTCTCGAGCAGTACTTC	CASSRTSTLEQYF
TRBV7-2	NA	TRBJ1-1	NA	TGTGCCAGCAGCTTTTCGGGGACTGAAGCTTTCTTT	CASSFSGTEAFF
TRBV6-4	NA	TRBJ2-3	NA	TGTGCCAGCAGAGAGGGCGAATCGCAGTATTTT	CASREGESQYF
TRBV30	NA	TRBJ1-4	NA	TGTGCCTGGAGTCCTCCGGGGGTTTTGGCAACTAATGAAAAACTGTTTTTT	CAWSPPGVLATNEKLFF
TRBV7-9	NA	TRBJ1-2	TRBD1	TGTGCCAGCAGCCTCGGCTGGGACAGGGATGACTATGGCTACACCTTC	CASSLGWDRDDYGYTF
TRBV28	NA	TRBJ1-5	TRBD1	TGTGCCAGCAGCTGGACAGGGGCTATCAATCAGCCCCAGCATTTT	CASSWTGAINQPQHF
TRBV6-5	NA	TRBJ2-1	TRBD2	TGTGCCAGCAGAATTACTAGCGGTTCCTACAATGAGCAGTTCTTC	CASRITSGSYNEQFF
TRBV28	once	TRBJ1-4	TRBD1	TGTGCCAGCAGTACACAGGGGGTGGGTGAAAAACTGTTTTTT	CASSTQGVGEKLFF
TRBV6-5	NA	TRBJ2-4	TRBD1	TGTGCCAGCGGCCGACAGGGCATTCAGTACTTC	CASGRQGIQYF
TRBV5-5	few	TRBJ1-5	TRBD1	TGTGCCAGCAGCCCGGACAGGGGGCGGAATCAGCCCCAGCATTTT	CASSPDRGRNQPQHF
TRBV27	NA	TRBJ2-1	TRBD2	TGTGCCAGCAAACCCGGGACTAGCGGGAGGAGCTTCTACAATGAGCAGTTCTTC	CASKPGTSGRSFYNEQFF
TRBV2	NA	TRBJ1-6	TRBD1	TGTGCCAGCAGTTCGACAGGGGGCCTTGCTAATTCACCCCTCCACTTT	CASSSTGGLANSPLHF
TRBV7-9	once	TRBJ2-2	TRBD1	TGTGCCAGCAGCCCGATGACAGGGGGCTTGAACACCGGGGAGCTGTTTTTT	CASSPMTGGLNTGELFF
TRBV4-1	NA	TRBJ2-1	NA	TGCGCCAGCAGCCGAGTAGAAAGCTCCTACAATGAGCAGTTCTTC	CASSRVESSYNEQFF
TRBV6-1	NA	TRBJ2-5	NA	TGTGCCAGCAGTGAACGACAGGGAGGAGTTACAGAGACCCAGTACTTC	CASSERQGGVTETQYF
TRBV6-6	NA	TRBJ2-1	TRBD2	TGTGCCAGCAGCCGCTCCCCTAGCGGGGGGGCCTATGAGCAGTTCTTC	CASSRSPSGGAYEQFF
TRBV5-6	NA	TRBJ1-4	NA	TGTGCCAGCAGAAGAAACAGAGCAACTAATGAAAAACTGTTTTTT	CASRRNRATNEKLFF
TRBV27	NA	TRBJ1-4	NA	TGTGCCAGCAGTTTGCTACGAGGGAGGGATGAAAAACTGTTTTTT	CASSLLRGRDEKLFF
TRBV6-5	NA	TRBJ1-5	NA	TGTGCCAGCAGCGACAGTAACAATCAGCCCCAGCATTTT	CASSDSNNQPQHF
TRBV11-2	NA	TRBJ1-2	TRBD1	TGTGCCAGCAGCTTTCGGGACAGGGCAGCTAACTATGGCTACACCTTC	CASSFRDRAANYGYTF
TRBV5-5	NA	TRBJ2-2	NA	TGTGCCAGCCTCGGTGACACCGGGGAGCTGTTTTTT	CASLGDTGELFF
TRBV11-2	NA	TRBJ2-2	TRBD2	TGTGCCAGCAGCTTAGAACTAGCGGACACCGGGGAGCTGTTTTTT	CASSLELADTGELFF
TRBV5-8	NA	TRBJ1-1	NA	TGTGCCAGCAGCTTGGGTCGCGGGAGGGTATTCACTGAAGCTTTCTTT	CASSLGRGRVFTEAFF
TRBV12-5	NA	TRBJ2-1	TRBD2	TGTGCTAGTGGGGCTAGCGGGGGGCACAATGAGCAGTTCTTC	CASGASGGHNEQFF
TRBV28	once	TRBJ1-5	NA	TGTGCCAGCAGTTTGCGGGCACCTAGCAATCAGCCCCAGCATTTT	CASSLRAPSNQPQHF
TRBV6-5	NA	TRBJ2-2	TRBD2	TGTGCCAGCACCCAACGGACTAGCGCCGGGGAGCTGTTTTTT	CASTQRTSAGELFF
TRBV9	NA	TRBJ2-1	TRBD1	TGTGCCAGCAGCCCCGGACAGGGTGGCTACAATGAGCAGTTCTTC	CASSPGQGGYNEQFF
TRBV5-1	few	TRBJ2-3	TRBD2	TGCGCCAGCAGTAGCGGGAGGGGCCCAGATACGCAGTATTTT	CASSSGRGPDTQYF
TRBV18	NA	TRBJ1-2	NA	TGTGCCAGCTCACCAGAGGGCTATGGCTACACCTTC	CASSPEGYGYTF
TRBV7-9	NA	TRBJ1-1	NA	TGTGCCAGCAGCTTGGACGGGGGCACTGAAGCTTTCTTT	CASSLDGGTEAFF
TRBV28	NA	TRBJ1-5	NA	TGTGCCAGCAGGCCCACGGGACTGAACCCTCAGCCCCAGCATTTT	CASRPTGLNPQPQHF
TRBV11-3	once	TRBJ2-3	TRBD2	TGTGCCAGCAGCCCAGAAAGGACTAGCGGGATTTCGAAGAGCACAGATACGCAGTATTTT	CASSPERTSGISKSTDTQYF
TRBV5-1	few	TRBJ1-2	NA	TGCGCCAGCAGCTTTTCACAGGGTAACCCTTCGGAATATGGCTACACCTTC	CASSFSQGNPSEYGYTF
TRBV5-6	NA	TRBJ2-5	NA	TGTGCCAGCAGCTTGTCAGGGATTGGAGAGACCCAGTACTTC	CASSLSGIGETQYF
TRBV7-6	NA	TRBJ2-2	TRBD1	TGTGCCAGCAGCAAGGACAGGGAAGCGTTAATCGGGGAGCTGTTTTTT	CASSKDREALIGELFF
TRBV5-6	NA	TRBJ1-2	NA	TGTGCCAGCAGCCTAGACAGTCTTTGGTATGGCTACACCTTC	CASSLDSLWYGYTF